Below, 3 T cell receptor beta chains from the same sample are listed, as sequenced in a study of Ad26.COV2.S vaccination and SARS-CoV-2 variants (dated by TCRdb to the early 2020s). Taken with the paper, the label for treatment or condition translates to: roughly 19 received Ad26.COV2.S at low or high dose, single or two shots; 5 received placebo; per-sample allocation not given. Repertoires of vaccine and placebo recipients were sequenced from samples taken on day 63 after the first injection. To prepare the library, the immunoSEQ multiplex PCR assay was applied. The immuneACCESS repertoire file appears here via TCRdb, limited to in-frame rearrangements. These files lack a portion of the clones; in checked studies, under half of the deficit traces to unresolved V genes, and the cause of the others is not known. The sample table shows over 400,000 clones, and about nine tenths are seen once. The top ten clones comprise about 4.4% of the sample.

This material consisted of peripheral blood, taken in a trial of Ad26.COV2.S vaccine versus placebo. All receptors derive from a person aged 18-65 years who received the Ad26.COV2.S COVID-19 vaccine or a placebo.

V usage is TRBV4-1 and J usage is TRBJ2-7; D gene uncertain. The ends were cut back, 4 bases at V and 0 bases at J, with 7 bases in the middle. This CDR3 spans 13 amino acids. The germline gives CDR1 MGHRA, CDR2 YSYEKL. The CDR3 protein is CASSLRASYEQYF. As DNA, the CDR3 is TGCGCCAGCAGCCTCCGAGCCTCCTACGAGCAGTACTTC.

CDR3 sequence: CASSPGLAGDEQFF. In nucleotides, the CDR3 is TGTGCCAGCAGCCCTGGACTAGCGGGCGATGAGCAGTTCTTC. The chain has TRBV7-3 and TRBJ2-1; 11 bases match TRBD2. V lost 5 bases, J lost 8 bases, and 5 bases stayed unmatched. The CDR3 is 14 amino acids. Germline-derived CDR1 and CDR2 are SGHTA and FQGTGA.

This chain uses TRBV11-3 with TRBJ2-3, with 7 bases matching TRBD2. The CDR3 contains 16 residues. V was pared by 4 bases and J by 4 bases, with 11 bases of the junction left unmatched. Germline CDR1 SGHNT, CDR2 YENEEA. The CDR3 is CASSSGNRGDADTQYF. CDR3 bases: TGTGCCAGCAGCTCCGGTAACCGGGGGGATGCAGATACGCAGTATTTT.